This record looks at one TCR beta chain sequence and its context. The antigen is unknown. The entry originates in a study of siplizumab effects on memory and regulatory T cells. This CDR3 region has 11 residues. CDR1 and CDR2 from the germline V gene are DFQATT and SNEGSKA (reference sequence). A few pairs of donors had their unstimulated naive, memory, effector memory and TEMRA subsets sequenced. The table came from immunoSEQ multiplex PCR; TCRdb's copy has only in-frame clones and leaves some out. The sample records 70,000 to 95,000 clones, around 97% being singletons. Whole-study findings and limits: Proliferating Tregs from siplizumab cultures lacked functional confirmation of suppression.

The material sequenced was naive CD4+ T cells sorted from blood. The sequence derives from a human donor in good health. This chain uses TRBV20-1 with TRBJ2-5; no definite D call. The assigned J gene may be wrong: the sequence end matches TRBJ2-7 better. CDR3 DNA: TGCAGTGCTAGTCGGGCCTACGAGCAGTACTTC. Its protein product is CSASRAYEQYF.